These 26 T cell receptor beta chains share one sample of origin, sequenced in a study of Graves' ophthalmopathy and Graves' hyperthyroidism (dated by TCRdb to between 2017 and 2018). The sample was run on an Illumina HiSeq 2000. For repertoire sequencing, the TCR beta CDR3 regions were amplified from RNA transcripts. HTBI primers and the Qiagen OneStep RT-PCR kit were used in a first-round RT-PCR, which was followed by a second-round multiplex PCR, size selection and purification. TCRdb reworked the public reads: Q25 trimming with fastp, MiXCR clone assembly, productive beta chains retained. Every CDR3 protein is listed once, alongside the most common genes and DNA of its rows. In all, the sample holds approximately 1.2 million distinct CDR3 sequences, and about 36% of those were seen once. The biggest ten clones account for 11% of the sample. Sequenced material: peripheral blood or thyroid tissue (not recorded which). Receptors originate from an adult man with Graves' hyperthyroidism.

V and J are TRBV27 and TRBJ1-4; tentatively, D is TRBD1 (5 bases). The CDR3 runs to 15 residues. Trimming took 7 bases from V and 5 from J, leaving 17 bases between them. Germline CDR1 and CDR2: MNHEY and SMNVEV (reference sequence). The CDR3 nucleotides read TGTGCCAGCACCCCTCGTGCTAGGGGCAATGAAAAACTGTTTTTT. Its translation is CASTPRARGNEKLFF.

This clonotype has a handful of counts. The V and J genes are TRBV12-3 or TRBV12-4 and TRBJ1-2, with D perhaps matching TRBD1 (5 bases). Trimming took 5 bases from V and 0 from J, leaving 13 bases between them. The CDR3 runs 15 residues. DNA of the CDR3: TGTGCCAGCAGTCCAGGGCGGGGAGCTAACTATGGCTACACCTTC. Translated, it gives CASSPGRGANYGYTF.

As regards this clonotype: It may be a read error: a sequence one base away is much more abundant. The chain carries TRBV15 and TRBJ2-6; tentative D call: TRBD1 (5 bases). Germline V gene sequence: CDR1 LNHNV, CDR2 YYDKDF (reference sequence). The CDR3 has 17 residues. CDR3 coding DNA: TGTGCCATCAGCAGAGTTGGGCAGGGTACTGGGGCCAACGTCCTGACTTTC. It is translated as CAISRVGQGTGANVLTF.

As regards this clonotype: A much larger clone differs by one base, so this may be a read error. The chain links TRBV7-8 to TRBJ1-2, with D possibly being TRBD1 (5 bases). Germline CDR1 SGHVS, CDR2 FQNEAQ. The CDR3 has 14 amino acids. Trimming left V 5 bases short and J 8 bases short, with 18 bases between. The CDR3 DNA sequence: TGTGCCAGCAGCATACCCGGGGCCCTGGCAGGCTACACCTTC. Its translation: CASSIPGALAGYTF.

In its sample, this clonotype was seen many times. The gene calls are TRBV9 and TRBJ1-6; D call uncertain. Germline CDR1 and CDR2: SGDLS and YYNGEE. Trimming left V 0 bases short and J 7 bases short, with 8 bases between. The CDR3 sequence is 14 residues long. CDR3 DNA sequence: TGTGCCAGCAGCGTAGTTGACGGGAATTCACCCCTCCACTTT. Translating it yields CASSVVDGNSPLHF.

In its sample, this clonotype was seen a few times. This rearrangement joins TRBV9 to TRBJ2-7; 8 bases map to TRBD2. This CDR3 is 16 amino acids long. The V segment lost 5 bases and the J segment 3 bases; nucleotides outside the gene matches: 13. Germline lookup yields CDR1 SGDLS and CDR2 YYNGEE. The chain's CDR3 is CASRRGRPHKYYEQYF. In nucleotides, the CDR3 is TGTGCCAGCAGGCGCGGGAGGCCCCATAAATACTACGAGCAGTACTTC.

The gene calls are TRBV6-5 and TRBJ1-4, with 7 bases matching TRBD1. The J segment lost 13 bases and the V segment lost 5 bases, leaving 22 bases of the junction unmatched. Germline V gene sequence: CDR1 MNHEY, CDR2 SVGAGI. This CDR3 is built from 17 residues. The CDR3 loop is CASSRGPPGGGGIRLFF. The CDR3 nucleotides are TGTGCCAGCAGTAGAGGCCCTCCAGGGGGAGGAGGGATCCGACTGTTTTTT.

This clonotype was detected many times. The genes are TRBV7-9 and TRBJ1-2; D gene ambiguous. The CDR3 runs to 14 residues. Germline V gene sequence: CDR1 SEHNR, CDR2 FQNEAQ (reference sequence). Trimming cost V 8 bases and J 0 bases, with 13 bases left between them. CDR3 in DNA: TGTGCCAGCGATCGGGCCGTAGCTAACTATGGCTACACCTTC. Its translation is CASDRAVANYGYTF.

This clonotype appeared many times. The chain links TRBV7-2 to TRBJ2-7; 9 nucleotides align to TRBD1. CDR1 is SGHTA and CDR2 is FQGNSA in the germline V gene. The V gene end was trimmed by 5 bases and the J gene end by 2 bases; junction bases not matched to a gene: 7. The CDR3 has 15 residues. DNA of the CDR3: TGTGCCAGCAGCGGCCCGGGACAGGGTACCTACGAGCAGTACTTC. Translation gives CASSGPGQGTYEQYF.

With respect to this clonotype: A much bigger clone sits one base away, suggesting this may be a read error. The chain uses TRBV12-3 or TRBV12-4 and TRBJ1-6, with D uncertain. V lost 6 bases and J 6 bases, leaving 9 bases between the germline ends. The CDR3 runs 13 residues. The CDR3 reads CASRPDSNSPLHF. CDR3 DNA sequence: TGTGCCAGCAGACCGGACTCTAATTCACCCCTCCACTTT.

There are a few counts of this clonotype. This chain uses TRBV20-1 with TRBJ1-5; 8 bases are shared with TRBD1. V shed 6 bases, J shed 11 bases, and the junction held 12 bases outside the gene matches. CDR1 DFQATT and CDR2 SNEGSKA come from the germline V gene (reference sequence). This CDR3 region has 13 residues. In DNA, the CDR3 is TGCAGTGCCGAGGACAGGGTAGGAGAGACCCAGCATTTT. It specifies CSAEDRVGETQHF.

This clonotype came up many times. This chain joins TRBV14 and TRBJ2-5; D gene uncertain. CDR1 and CDR2 from the germline V gene are SGHDN and FVKESK. Trimming cost V 0 bases and J 2 bases, with 16 bases left between them. This CDR3 has 17 amino acids. CDR3 in DNA: TGTGCCAGCAGCCAAGATCTGTCAGGCGGTTTTCAAGAGACCCAGTACTTC. This translates into CASSQDLSGGFQETQYF.

Only a few counts were recorded for this clonotype. This may come from a read error, since a much larger clone is one base off. CDR3 loop: CAISESSTKEAQYF. As DNA, the CDR3 is TGTGCCATCAGTGAGTCGAGTACGAAAGAGGCCCAGTACTTC. The V call is TRBV10-3, the J call TRBJ2-5; D is unclear. Germline CDR1 is ENHRY and CDR2 is SYGVKD. CDR3 length: 14 residues.

The genes are TRBV12-3 or TRBV12-4 and TRBJ1-3; D unclear. Trimming took off 5 bases at V and 2 bases at J, with 10 bases between the two ends. This CDR3 contains 14 residues. The CDR3 loop reads CASSQGIPGNTIYF. In nucleotides, the CDR3 is TGTGCCAGCAGTCAAGGGATCCCTGGAAACACCATATATTTT.

Concerning this clonotype itself: An end of the junction differs from the germline gene, which may be a read error. This chain joins TRBV25-1 and TRBJ1-6; D gene unclear. This CDR3 has 16 amino acids. In germline, CDR1 is MGHDK, CDR2 SYGVNS. The CDR3 DNA sequence: TGTGCCAGCAGTACCCAGGCTGGGGAACGTAGTTCACTCCTCCACTTT. Amino acid sequence: CASSTQAGERSSLLHF. Drawing the rest from reference TRBV25-1 and TRBJ1-6, the complete variable domain is EADIYQTPRYLVIGTGKKITLECSQTMGHDKMYWYQQDPGMELHLIHYSYGVNSTEKGDLSSESTVSRIRTEHFPLTLESARPSHTSQYLCASSTQAGERSSLLHFGNGTRLTVT.

This clonotype appeared many times. This chain uses TRBV7-2 with TRBJ2-7; D possibly corresponds to TRBD1 (7 bases). With 2 bases removed from V and 8 bases from J, the gap between germline ends came to 19 bases. CDR3 length: 15 amino acids. CDR1 and CDR2 from the germline V gene are SGHTA and FQGNSA. CDR3 in DNA: TGTGCCAGCAGCTTATATGGACTACCGGGACAGCAGCAGTACTTC. Its translation: CASSLYGLPGQQQYF. The variable domain in full, with the rest retrieved from reference TRBV7-2 and TRBJ2-7, is GAGVSQSPSNKVTEKGKDVELRCDPISGHTALYWYRQSLGQGLEFLIYFQGNSAPDKSGLPSDRFSAERTGGSVSTLTIQRTQQEDSAVYLCASSLYGLPGQQQYFGPGTRLTVT.

At least ten counts were recorded for this clonotype. The chain uses TRBV4-3 and TRBJ2-7; the match to TRBD2 covers 7 bases. The germline V gene has CDR1 LGHNA and CDR2 YSLEER. The V segment lost 0 bases and the J segment 3 bases; nucleotides outside the gene matches: 5. This CDR3 has 15 residues. The CDR3 nucleotides read TGCGCCAGCAGCCAAGATGCGGGAGTGAACTACGAGCAGTACTTC. The encoded protein is CASSQDAGVNYEQYF.

Remarks on this clonotype: A much more abundant neighbour one base away suggests this may be a read error. The chain employs TRBV20-1 and TRBJ2-5; D remains unclear. Germline CDR1 DFQATT, CDR2 SNEGSKA (reference sequence). The CDR3 has 14 amino acids. The CDR3 is CSAEATMYRETQYF. As DNA, the CDR3 is TGCAGCGCGGAAGCTACCATGTACCGAGAGACCCAGTACTTC.

This clonotype was found a few times. V gene TRBV9 combines with J gene TRBJ2-7, with D possibly matching TRBD2 (6 bases). Between the trimmed V and J ends, which lost 6 bases and 0 bases, there was a span of 22 bases. CDR3 size: 17 residues. Per germline, CDR1 SGDLS and CDR2 YYNGEE. The CDR3 DNA reads TGTGCCAGCATGCCATACTCCGGGACTTTTATCTCCTACGAGCAGTACTTC. Protein sequence: CASMPYSGTFISYEQYF.

This clonotype was seen at least ten times. The V and J genes are TRBV10-3 and TRBJ1-3; 7 nucleotides line up with TRBD1. The CDR3 runs to 14 residues. Germline assignment: CDR1 ENHRY and CDR2 SYGVKD. The ends lost 8 bases at V and 0 bases at J; junction bases unmatched: 4. The CDR3, as DNA: TGTGCCATCTCGGACAGGAGCTCTGGAAACACCATATATTTT. Translation: CAISDRSSGNTIYF.

This clonotype was found many times. V gene TRBV7-7 combines with J gene TRBJ2-5; possible D gene TRBD1, 6 bases. V dropped 5 bases and J dropped 8 bases, with 18 bases sitting between them. The CDR3 totals 14 residues. CDR1 and CDR2 (germline): SSHAT, FNYEAQ (reference sequence). CDR3 coding DNA: TGTGCCAGCAGCAAAGGTGCAGGGGACCCAACCCAGTACTTC. This sequence encodes CASSKGAGDPTQYF.

This clonotype was seen repeatedly, ten times or more. V and J are TRBV7-9 and TRBJ1-1; D remains ambiguous. V lost 5 bases and J 3 bases, leaving 19 bases between the germline ends. This CDR3 contains 16 residues. Germline CDR1 and CDR2: SEHNR and FQNEAQ (reference sequence). This chain's CDR3 is CASSRGGPTSHTEAFF. The CDR3 region has the DNA TGTGCCAGCAGCCGCGGCGGACCAACAAGTCACACTGAAGCTTTCTTT.

In this sample, this clonotype turned up many times. The chain employs TRBV12-3 or TRBV12-4 and TRBJ2-6, with D unclear. The ends were cut back, 5 bases at V and 4 bases at J, with 9 bases in the middle. The CDR3 has 14 residues. CDR3 nucleotides: TGTGCCAGCAGTCGAAGCACCGGGGCCAACGTCCTGACTTTC. Translation gives CASSRSTGANVLTF.

This chain uses TRBV20-1 with TRBJ2-2, with D perhaps given as TRBD1 or TRBD2 (6 bases each). This CDR3 is built from 13 residues. Germline CDR1 and CDR2: DFQATT and SNEGSKA (reference sequence). The CDR3 sequence is CRRGNLNTGELFF. The DNA of the CDR3 is TGCCGGAGGGGGAACCTAAACACCGGGGAGCTGTTTTTT.

This clonotype has only one observation. An end of the junction differs from the germline gene, which may be a read error. The CDR3 protein is CAGSLDSSYEQYF. Written as DNA, the CDR3 is TGCGCCGGCAGCCTCGACAGCTCCTACGAGCAGTACTTC. The chain couples TRBV5-1 to TRBJ2-7; a weak D match, TRBD1 (5 bases). Germline V gene data show CDR1 as SGHRS and CDR2 as YFSETQ. The CDR3 length is 13 residues.

This clonotype was counted ten times or more. The rearrangement links TRBV7-9 to TRBJ2-5; 9 bases are a match to TRBD1. With 4 bases clipped from V and 6 bases from J, the junction kept 6 bases outside the gene matches. The CDR3 sequence is 14 residues long. The germline CDR1 and CDR2 sequences are SEHNR and FQNEAQ (reference sequence). The chain's CDR3 is CASSSGQGLQTQYF. CDR3 DNA sequence: TGTGCCAGCAGCTCCGGACAGGGGCTGCAGACCCAGTACTTC.